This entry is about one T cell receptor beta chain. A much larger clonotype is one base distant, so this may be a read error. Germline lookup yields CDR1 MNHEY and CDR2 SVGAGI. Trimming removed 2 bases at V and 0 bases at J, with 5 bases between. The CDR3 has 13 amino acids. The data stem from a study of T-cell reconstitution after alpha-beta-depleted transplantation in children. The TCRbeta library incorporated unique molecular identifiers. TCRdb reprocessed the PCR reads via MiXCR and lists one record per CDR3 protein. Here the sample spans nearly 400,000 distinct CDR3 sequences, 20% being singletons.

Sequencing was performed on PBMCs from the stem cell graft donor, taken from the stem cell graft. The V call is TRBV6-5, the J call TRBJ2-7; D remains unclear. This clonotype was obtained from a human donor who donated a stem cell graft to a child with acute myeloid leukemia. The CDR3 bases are TGTGCCAGCAGTTACGGGGACTCCTACGAGCAGTACTTC. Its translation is CASSYGDSYEQYF.